This T cell receptor beta chain came from a study of T cell responses to AZD1222 COVID-19 vaccine. The repertoire was sequenced with immunoSEQ multiplex PCR; TCRdb's copy has only in-frame clones and lacks some. This sample has under 200,000 clones, with around nine tenths found just once. This receptor was taken from an adult who received the MenACWY meningococcal vaccine as a control. The sample was peripheral blood, taken 28 days after the second dose of the MenACWY control vaccine.

Here the CDR3 reads CASSLTEDTEAFF. The CDR3 bases are TGCGCCAGCAGCTTGACGGAGGATACTGAAGCTTTCTTT. This sequence joins TRBV5-1 and TRBJ1-1; unclear D gene. The CDR3 consists of 13 residues. CDR1 SGHRS and CDR2 YFSETQ come from the germline V gene. V lost 1 base and J 5 bases, leaving 9 bases between the germline ends.